One sample yielded the 10 T cell receptor beta chains listed below, sequenced in a study of blood T cell repertoires in COVID-19. The table came from immunoSEQ multiplex PCR; TCRdb's copy has only in-frame clones and leaves some out. The data contain about 58,000 clones, under 90% of them singletons. Source material: peripheral blood. All receptors come from a man aged 35 to 55 with active COVID-19.

The genes are TRBV5-4 and TRBJ2-7, with D possibly matching TRBD2 (5 bases). Per germline, CDR1 SGHNT and CDR2 YYREEE (reference sequence). This CDR3 contains 14 residues. V lost 4 bases, J lost 0 bases, and 11 bases lay in between. The CDR3 here is CASSQSGNSYEQYF. The CDR3 nucleotides read TGTGCCAGCAGCCAGAGCGGTAACTCCTACGAGCAGTACTTC.

V gene TRBV9 combines with J gene TRBJ2-5; 8 bases fit TRBD1. V lost 7 bases and J lost 5; bases outside the gene matches: 13. Looked up from germline, CDR1 is SGDLS and CDR2 is YYNGEE. CDR3 size: 15 residues. The CDR3 sequence is CASSEGGRGLETQYF. CDR3 DNA: TGTGCCAGCTCGGAGGGGGGCAGGGGGCTTGAGACCCAGTACTTC.

V and J are TRBV29-1 and TRBJ1-2, with D possibly matching TRBD1 (5 bases). Trimming cost V 2 bases and J 3 bases, with 10 bases left between them. The germline V gene encodes CDR1 SQVTM and CDR2 ANQGSEA. This CDR3 has 13 residues. As DNA, the CDR3 is TGCAGCGTTGAACAGGGCCAGGACTATGGCTACACCTTC. This gives the protein CSVEQGQDYGYTF.

This rearrangement joins TRBV29-1 to TRBJ1-4; 7 positions agree with TRBD1. CDR3 length: 15 amino acids. Germline CDR1 and CDR2: SQVTM and ANQGSEA. V dropped 0 bases and J dropped 8; count of bases not matched to a gene: 9. The CDR3 loop is CSVEDTTTGWEKLFF. For the CDR3, the DNA is TGCAGCGTTGAAGATACCACGACAGGGTGGGAAAAACTGTTTTTT.

V is TRBV19 and J is TRBJ1-5; D is unresolved. There are 15 residues in the CDR3. Trimming cost V 7 bases and J 0 bases, with 13 bases left between them. The germline V gene encodes CDR1 LNHDA and CDR2 SQIVND (reference sequence). CDR3 coding DNA: TGTGCCAGTACAGTTGGGAGAAATAGCAATCAGCCCCAGCATTTT. It translates to CASTVGRNSNQPQHF.

The rearrangement joins TRBV2 to TRBJ2-1; TRBD1 matches 10 bases. The CDR3 runs to 15 residues. The V gene's germline CDR1 is SNHLY and CDR2 FYNNEI. Germline trimming cut 8 bases from V and 7 bases from J; bases unmatched to any gene: 11. The CDR3 DNA reads as TGTGCCAGCTTGAGTACGGGACAGGGGTTGAATGAGCAGTTCTTC. Encoded protein: CASLSTGQGLNEQFF.

In this sample, this clone turned up many times. The CDR3 here is CASSQDGGAVEQYF. The CDR3 DNA sequence: TGTGCCAGCAGCCAAGATGGGGGGGCGGTCGAGCAGTACTTC. The chain links TRBV3-1 (or the pseudogene TRBV3-2) to TRBJ2-7; perhaps TRBD2 as D (7 bases). CDR1 and CDR2 from the germline V gene are LGHDT and YNNKEL (reference sequence). Trimming stripped 0 bases from V and 6 bases from J, with 12 bases between. The CDR3 spans 14 residues.

The CDR3 protein is CASSPKGVELAGANVLTF. The CDR3 region has the DNA TGCGCCAGCAGCCCCAAGGGGGTGGAGCTAGCTGGGGCCAACGTCCTGACTTTC. The gene calls are TRBV4-1 and TRBJ2-6; perhaps TRBD1 as D (6 bases). V was pared by 4 bases and J by 2 bases, with 18 bases between. The germline CDR1 and CDR2 sequences are MGHRA and YSYEKL. The CDR3 length is 18 residues.

The chain is built from TRBV5-1 and TRBJ1-1; maybe TRBD1 (6 bases). The CDR3 spans 15 residues. V shed 4 bases and J shed 2 bases, with 15 bases lying between them. Germline lookup yields CDR1 SGHRS and CDR2 YFSETQ. The CDR3 region is CASSVVTGYNTEAFF. As DNA, the CDR3 is TGCGCCAGCAGCGTCGTCACAGGGTACAACACTGAAGCTTTCTTT. The entire variable domain, with the rest obtained from reference TRBV5-1 and TRBJ1-1, is as follows: KAGVTQTPRYLIKTRGQQVTLSCSPISGHRSVSWYQQTPGQGLQFLFEYFSETQRNKGNFPGRFSGRQFSNSRSEMNVSTLELGDSALYLCASSVVTGYNTEAFFGQGTRLTVV.

The chain combines TRBV6-6 with TRBJ1-2, with 8 bases aligning to TRBD1. Unmatched junction bases numbered 8, after V lost 4 bases and J lost 7 bases. The CDR3 loop spans 14 amino acids. Germline V gene data show CDR1 as MNHNY and CDR2 as SVGAGI (reference sequence). The CDR3 is CASSFEGTGGGYTF. As DNA, the CDR3 is TGTGCCAGCAGTTTCGAAGGGACAGGCGGTGGCTACACCTTC.